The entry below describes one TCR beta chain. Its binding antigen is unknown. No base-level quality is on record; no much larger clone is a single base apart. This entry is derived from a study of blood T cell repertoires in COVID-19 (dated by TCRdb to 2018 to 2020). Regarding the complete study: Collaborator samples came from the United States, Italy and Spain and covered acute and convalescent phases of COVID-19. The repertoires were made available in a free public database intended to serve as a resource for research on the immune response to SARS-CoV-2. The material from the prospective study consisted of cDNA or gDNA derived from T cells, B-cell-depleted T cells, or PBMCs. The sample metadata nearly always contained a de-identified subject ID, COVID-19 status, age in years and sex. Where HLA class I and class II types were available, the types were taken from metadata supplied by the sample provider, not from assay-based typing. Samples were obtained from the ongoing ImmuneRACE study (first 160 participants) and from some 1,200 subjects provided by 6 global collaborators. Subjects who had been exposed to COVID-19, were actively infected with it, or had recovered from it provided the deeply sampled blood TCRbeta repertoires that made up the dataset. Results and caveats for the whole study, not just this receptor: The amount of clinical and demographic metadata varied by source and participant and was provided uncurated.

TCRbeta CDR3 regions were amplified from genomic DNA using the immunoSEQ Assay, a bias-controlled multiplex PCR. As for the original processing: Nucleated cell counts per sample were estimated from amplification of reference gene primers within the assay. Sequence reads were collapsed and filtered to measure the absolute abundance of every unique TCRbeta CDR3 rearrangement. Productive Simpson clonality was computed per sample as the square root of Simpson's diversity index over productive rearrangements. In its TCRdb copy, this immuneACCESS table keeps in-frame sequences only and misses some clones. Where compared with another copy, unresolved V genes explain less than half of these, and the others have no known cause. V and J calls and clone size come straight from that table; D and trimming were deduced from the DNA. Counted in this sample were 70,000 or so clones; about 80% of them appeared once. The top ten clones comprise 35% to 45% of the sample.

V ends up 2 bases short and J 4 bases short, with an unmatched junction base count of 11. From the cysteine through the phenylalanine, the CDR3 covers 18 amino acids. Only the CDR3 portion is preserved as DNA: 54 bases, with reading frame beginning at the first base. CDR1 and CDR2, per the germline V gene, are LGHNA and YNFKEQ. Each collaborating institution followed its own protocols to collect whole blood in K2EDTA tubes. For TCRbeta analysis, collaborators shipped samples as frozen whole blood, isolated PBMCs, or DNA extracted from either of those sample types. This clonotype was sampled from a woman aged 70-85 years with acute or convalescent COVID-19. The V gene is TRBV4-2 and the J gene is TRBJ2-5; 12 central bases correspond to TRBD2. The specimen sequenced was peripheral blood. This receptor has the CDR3 CASSQSPLRLAGAETQYF. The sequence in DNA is TGTGCCAGCAGCCAAAGCCCCCTTAGACTAGCGGGAGCAGAGACCCAGTACTTC.